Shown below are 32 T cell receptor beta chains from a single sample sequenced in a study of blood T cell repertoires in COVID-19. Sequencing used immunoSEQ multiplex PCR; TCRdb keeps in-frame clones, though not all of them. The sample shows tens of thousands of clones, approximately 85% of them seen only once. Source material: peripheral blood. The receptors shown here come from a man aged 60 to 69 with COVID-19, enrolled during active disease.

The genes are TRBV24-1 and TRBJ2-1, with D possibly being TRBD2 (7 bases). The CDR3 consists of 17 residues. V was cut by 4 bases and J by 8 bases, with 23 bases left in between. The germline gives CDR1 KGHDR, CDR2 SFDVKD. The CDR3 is CATSDLSMGGALDEQFF. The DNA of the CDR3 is TGTGCCACCAGTGACCTGTCTATGGGGGGGGCCCTAGATGAGCAGTTCTTC.

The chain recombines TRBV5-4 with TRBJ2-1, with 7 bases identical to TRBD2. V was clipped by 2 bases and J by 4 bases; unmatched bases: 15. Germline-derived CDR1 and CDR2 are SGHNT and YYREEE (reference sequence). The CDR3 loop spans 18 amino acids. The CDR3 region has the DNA TGTGCCAGCAGCTTTCCGTTAGGGAGCGGGGCTAATTACAATGAGCAGTTCTTC. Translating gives CASSFPLGSGANYNEQFF.

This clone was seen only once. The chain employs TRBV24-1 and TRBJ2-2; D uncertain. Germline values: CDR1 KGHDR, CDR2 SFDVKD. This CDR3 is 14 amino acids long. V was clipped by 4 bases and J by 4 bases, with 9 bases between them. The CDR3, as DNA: TGTGCCACCAGTGAACCCCTACGCACCGGGGAGCTGTTTTTT. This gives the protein CATSEPLRTGELFF.

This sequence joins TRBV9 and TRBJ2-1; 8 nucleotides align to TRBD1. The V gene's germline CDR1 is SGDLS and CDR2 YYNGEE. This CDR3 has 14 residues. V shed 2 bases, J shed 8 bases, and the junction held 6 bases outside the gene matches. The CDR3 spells CASSVRTGLYEQFF. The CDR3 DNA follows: TGTGCCAGCAGCGTCCGGACAGGGCTCTATGAGCAGTTCTTC.

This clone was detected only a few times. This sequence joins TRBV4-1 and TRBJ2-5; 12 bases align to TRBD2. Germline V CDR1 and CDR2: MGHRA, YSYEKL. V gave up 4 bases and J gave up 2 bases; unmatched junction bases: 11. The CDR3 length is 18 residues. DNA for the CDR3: TGCGCCAGCAGCCGTAGACTAGCGGGGGTTACGGGACAAGAGACCCAGTACTTC. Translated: CASSRRLAGVTGQETQYF.

CDR3 sequence (DNA): TGTGCCAGCAGCTTACTGACAGGGAACACCGGGGAGCTGTTTTTT. The encoded protein is CASSLLTGNTGELFF. The chain employs TRBV11-2 and TRBJ2-2; tentative D call: TRBD1 (6 bases). The V end was cut by 2 bases, the J end by 1 base, with 8 bases between. This CDR3 has 15 amino acids. Germline-derived CDR1 and CDR2 are SGHAT and FQNNGV. Supplemented by reference TRBV11-2 and TRBJ2-2, the full variable domain reads EAGVAQSPRYKIIEKRQSVAFWCNPISGHATLYWYQQILGQGPKLLIQFQNNGVVDDSQLPKDRFSAERLKGVDSTLKIQPAKLEDSAVYLCASSLLTGNTGELFFGEGSRLTVL.

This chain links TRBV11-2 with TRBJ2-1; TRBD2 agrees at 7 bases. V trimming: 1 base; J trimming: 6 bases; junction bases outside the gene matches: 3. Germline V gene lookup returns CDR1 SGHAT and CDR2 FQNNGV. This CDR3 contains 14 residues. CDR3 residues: CASSLAASGNEQFF. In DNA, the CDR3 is TGTGCCAGCAGCTTAGCTGCTAGCGGCAATGAGCAGTTCTTC.

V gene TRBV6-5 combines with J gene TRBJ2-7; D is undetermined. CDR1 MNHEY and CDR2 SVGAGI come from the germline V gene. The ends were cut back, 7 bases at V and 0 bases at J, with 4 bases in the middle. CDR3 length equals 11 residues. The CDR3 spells CASTGSYEQYF. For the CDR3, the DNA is TGTGCCAGCACGGGCTCCTACGAGCAGTACTTC.

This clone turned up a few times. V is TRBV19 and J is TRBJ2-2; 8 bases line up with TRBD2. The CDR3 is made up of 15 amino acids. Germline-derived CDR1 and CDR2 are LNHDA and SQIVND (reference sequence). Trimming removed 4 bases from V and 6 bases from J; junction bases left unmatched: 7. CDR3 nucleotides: TGTGCCAGTAGTACCACCGGGGGGGGTGCCGGGGAGCTGTTTTTT. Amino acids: CASSTTGGGAGELFF.

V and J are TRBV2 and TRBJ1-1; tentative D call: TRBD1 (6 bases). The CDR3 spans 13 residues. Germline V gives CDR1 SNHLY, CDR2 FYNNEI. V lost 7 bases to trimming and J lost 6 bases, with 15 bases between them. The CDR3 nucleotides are TGTGCCAGCATTTCTGACAGGCGGGCTGAAGCTTTCTTT. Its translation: CASISDRRAEAFF.

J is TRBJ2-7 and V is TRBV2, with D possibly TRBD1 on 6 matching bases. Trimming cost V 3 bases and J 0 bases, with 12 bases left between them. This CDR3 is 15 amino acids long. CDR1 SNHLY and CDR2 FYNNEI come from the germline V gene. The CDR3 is CASSEWADSSYEQYF. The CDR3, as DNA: TGTGCCAGCAGTGAGTGGGCGGACAGCTCCTACGAGCAGTACTTC.

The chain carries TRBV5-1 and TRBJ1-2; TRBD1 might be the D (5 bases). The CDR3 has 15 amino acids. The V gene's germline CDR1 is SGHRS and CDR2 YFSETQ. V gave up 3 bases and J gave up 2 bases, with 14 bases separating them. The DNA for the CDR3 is TGCGCCAGCAGCTCGTCAGCCGGGGGAAACTATGGCTACACCTTC. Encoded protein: CASSSSAGGNYGYTF. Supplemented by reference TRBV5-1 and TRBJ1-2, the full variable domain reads KAGVTQTPRYLIKTRGQQVTLSCSPISGHRSVSWYQQTPGQGLQFLFEYFSETQRNKGNFPGRFSGRQFSNSRSEMNVSTLELGDSALYLCASSSSAGGNYGYTFGSGTRLTVV.

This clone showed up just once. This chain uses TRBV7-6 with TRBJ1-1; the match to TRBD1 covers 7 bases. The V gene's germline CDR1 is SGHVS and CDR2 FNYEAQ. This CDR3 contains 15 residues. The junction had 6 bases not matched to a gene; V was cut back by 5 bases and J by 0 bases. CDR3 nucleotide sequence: TGTGCCAGCAGCCCTCAGGGGGACTTGAACACTGAAGCTTTCTTT. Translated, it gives CASSPQGDLNTEAFF.

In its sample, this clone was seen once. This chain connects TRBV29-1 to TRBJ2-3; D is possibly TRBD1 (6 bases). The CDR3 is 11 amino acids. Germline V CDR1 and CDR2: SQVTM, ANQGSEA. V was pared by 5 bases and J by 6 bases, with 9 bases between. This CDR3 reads CSVQGLDTQYF. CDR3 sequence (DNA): TGCAGCGTTCAGGGGTTGGATACGCAGTATTTT.

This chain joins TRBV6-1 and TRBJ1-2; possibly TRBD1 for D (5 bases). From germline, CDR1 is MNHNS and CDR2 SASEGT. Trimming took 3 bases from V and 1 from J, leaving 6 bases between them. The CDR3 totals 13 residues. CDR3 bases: TGTGCCAGCAGTGAGACAGTTAACTATGGCTACACCTTC. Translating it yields CASSETVNYGYTF.

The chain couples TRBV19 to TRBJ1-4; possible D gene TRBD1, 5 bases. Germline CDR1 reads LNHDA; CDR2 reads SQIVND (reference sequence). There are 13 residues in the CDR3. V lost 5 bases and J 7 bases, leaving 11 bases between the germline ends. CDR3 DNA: TGTGCCAGTAGTGGGGGGTTTGGTGAAAAACTGTTTTTT. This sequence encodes CASSGGFGEKLFF.

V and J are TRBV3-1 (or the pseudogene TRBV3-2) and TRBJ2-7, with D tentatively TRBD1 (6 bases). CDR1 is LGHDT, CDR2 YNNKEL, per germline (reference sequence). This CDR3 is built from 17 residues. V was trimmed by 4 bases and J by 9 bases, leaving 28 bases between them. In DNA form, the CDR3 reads TGTGCCAGCAGCCCATATGTGACAGGACTCGCCGGAGGTGGGCAGTACTTC. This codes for CASSPYVTGLAGGGQYF.

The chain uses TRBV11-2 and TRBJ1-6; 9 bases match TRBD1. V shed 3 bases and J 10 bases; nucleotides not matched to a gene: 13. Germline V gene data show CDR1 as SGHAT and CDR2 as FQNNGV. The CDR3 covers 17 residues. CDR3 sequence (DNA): TGTGCCAGCAGCTTCCAAGGGACAGGGCGGCGAGGGTCACCCCTCCACTTT. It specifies CASSFQGTGRRGSPLHF.

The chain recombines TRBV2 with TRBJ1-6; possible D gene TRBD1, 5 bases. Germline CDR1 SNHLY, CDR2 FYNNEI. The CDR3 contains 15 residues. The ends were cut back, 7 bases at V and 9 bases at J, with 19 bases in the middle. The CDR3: CASNPRGGVGSPLHF. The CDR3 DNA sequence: TGTGCCAGCAATCCCCGGGGGGGGGTTGGTTCACCCCTCCACTTT.

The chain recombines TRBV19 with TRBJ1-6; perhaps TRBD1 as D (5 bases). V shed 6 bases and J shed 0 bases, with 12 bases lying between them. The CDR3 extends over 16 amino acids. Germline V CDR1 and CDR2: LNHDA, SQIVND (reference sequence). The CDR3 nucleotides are TGTGCCAGTAGCCGACAGAGAAGCTCCTATAATTCACCCCTCCACTTT. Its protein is CASSRQRSSYNSPLHF. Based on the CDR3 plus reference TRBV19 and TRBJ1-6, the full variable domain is DGGITQSPKYLFRKEGQNVTLSCEQNLNHDAMYWYRQDPGQGLRLIYYSQIVNDFQKGDIAEGYSVSREKKESFPLTVTSAQKNPTAFYLCASSRQRSSYNSPLHFGNGTRLTVT.

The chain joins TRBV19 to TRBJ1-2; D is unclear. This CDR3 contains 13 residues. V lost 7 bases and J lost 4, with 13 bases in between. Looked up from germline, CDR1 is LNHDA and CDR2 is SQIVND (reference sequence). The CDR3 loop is CASTFRGSYGYTF. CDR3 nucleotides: TGTGCCAGTACCTTCCGGGGATCCTATGGCTACACCTTC.

For the CDR3, the DNA is TGTGCCAGCAGCCTGGGACAGGGGGTCGATCAGCCCCAGCATTTT. Amino acid sequence: CASSLGQGVDQPQHF. The J gene is TRBJ1-5, the V gene TRBV6-5; 11 bases fit TRBD1. CDR3 length: 15 amino acids. V trimming: 6 bases; J trimming: 5 bases; junction bases outside the gene matches: 6. Looked up from germline, CDR1 is MNHEY and CDR2 is SVGAGI.

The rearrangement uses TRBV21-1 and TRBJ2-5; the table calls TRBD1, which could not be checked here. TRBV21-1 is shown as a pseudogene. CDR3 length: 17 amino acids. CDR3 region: CASSNNNHPGGRETQYF. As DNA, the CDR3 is TGTGCCAGCAGCAATAATAATCACCCAGGGGGCCGAGAGACCCAGTACTTC.

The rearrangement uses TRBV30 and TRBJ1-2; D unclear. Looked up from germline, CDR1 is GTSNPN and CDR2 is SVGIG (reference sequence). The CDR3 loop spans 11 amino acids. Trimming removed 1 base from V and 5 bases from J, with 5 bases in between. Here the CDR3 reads CAWSEAYGYTF. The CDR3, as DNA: TGTGCCTGGAGTGAAGCGTATGGCTACACCTTC. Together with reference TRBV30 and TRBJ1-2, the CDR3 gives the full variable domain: SQTIHQWPATLVQPVGSPLSLECTVEGTSNPNLYWYRQAAGRGLQLLFYSVGIGQISSEVPQNLSASRPQDRQFILSSKKLLLSDSGFYLCAWSEAYGYTFGSGTRLTVV.

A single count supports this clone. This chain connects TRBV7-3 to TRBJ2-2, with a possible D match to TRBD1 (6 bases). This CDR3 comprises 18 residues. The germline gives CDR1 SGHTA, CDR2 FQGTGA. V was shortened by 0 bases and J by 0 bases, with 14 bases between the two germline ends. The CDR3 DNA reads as TGTGCCAGCAGCTTAACGGTCCAGGGGACCTCGAACACCGGGGAGCTGTTTTTT. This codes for CASSLTVQGTSNTGELFF.

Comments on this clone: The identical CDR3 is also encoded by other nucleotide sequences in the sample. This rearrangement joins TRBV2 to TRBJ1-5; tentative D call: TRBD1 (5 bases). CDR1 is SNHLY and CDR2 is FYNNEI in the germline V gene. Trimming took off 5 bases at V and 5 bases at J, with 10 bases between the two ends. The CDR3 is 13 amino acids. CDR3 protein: CASSYTGDQPQHF. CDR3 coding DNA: TGTGCCAGCAGTTACACAGGAGATCAGCCCCAGCATTTT. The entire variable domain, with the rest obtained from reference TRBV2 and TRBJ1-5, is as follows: EPEVTQTPSHQVTQMGQEVILRCVPISNHLYFYWYRQILGQKVEFLVSFYNNEISEKSEIFDDQFSVERPDGSNFTLKIRSTKLEDSAMYFCASSYTGDQPQHFGDGTRLSIL.

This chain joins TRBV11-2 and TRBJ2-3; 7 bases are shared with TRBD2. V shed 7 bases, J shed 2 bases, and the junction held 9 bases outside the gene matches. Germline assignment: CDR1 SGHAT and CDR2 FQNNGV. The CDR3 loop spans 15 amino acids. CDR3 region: CASTFGGLPTDTQYF. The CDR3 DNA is TGTGCCAGCACCTTCGGGGGACTACCCACAGATACGCAGTATTTT.

DNA of the CDR3: TGTGCCAGCAGCCGTACCCAAGCGGGCAGGCCGGCCATATATTTT. Encoded protein: CASSRTQAGRPAIYF. The rearrangement uses TRBV14 and TRBJ1-3; no clear D gene. The V gene's germline CDR1 is SGHDN and CDR2 FVKESK. The V gene lost 4 bases and the J gene lost 11 bases, with 21 bases spanning the gap. This CDR3 is 15 amino acids long. Full variable domain (rest looked up from reference TRBV14 and TRBJ1-3): EAGVTQFPSHSVIEKGQTVTLRCDPISGHDNLYWYRRVMGKEIKFLLHFVKESKQDESGMPNNRFLAERTGGTYSTLKVQPAELEDSGVYFCASSRTQAGRPAIYFGEGSWLTVV.

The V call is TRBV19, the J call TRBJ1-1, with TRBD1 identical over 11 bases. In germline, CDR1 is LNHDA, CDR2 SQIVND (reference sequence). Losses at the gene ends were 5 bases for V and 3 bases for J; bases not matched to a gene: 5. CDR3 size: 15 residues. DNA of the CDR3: TGTGCCAGTAGTCCTGGGGACAGGGGGGACACTGAAGCTTTCTTT. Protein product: CASSPGDRGDTEAFF. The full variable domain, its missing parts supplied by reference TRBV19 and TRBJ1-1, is DGGITQSPKYLFRKEGQNVTLSCEQNLNHDAMYWYRQDPGQGLRLIYYSQIVNDFQKGDIAEGYSVSREKKESFPLTVTSAQKNPTAFYLCASSPGDRGDTEAFFGQGTRLTVV.

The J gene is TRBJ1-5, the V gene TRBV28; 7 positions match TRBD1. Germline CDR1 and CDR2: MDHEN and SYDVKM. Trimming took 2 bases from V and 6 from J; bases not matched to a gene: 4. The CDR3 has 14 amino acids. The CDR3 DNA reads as TGTGCCAGCAGTTTACTAGGGGGCGCTCAGCCCCAGCATTTT. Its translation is CASSLLGGAQPQHF.

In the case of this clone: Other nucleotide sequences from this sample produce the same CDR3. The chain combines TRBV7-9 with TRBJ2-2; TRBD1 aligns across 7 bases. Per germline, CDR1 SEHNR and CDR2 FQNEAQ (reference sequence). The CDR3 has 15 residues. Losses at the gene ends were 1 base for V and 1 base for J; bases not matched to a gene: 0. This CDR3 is CASSLGQGNTGELFF. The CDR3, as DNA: TGTGCCAGCAGCTTAGGACAGGGGAACACCGGGGAGCTGTTTTTT. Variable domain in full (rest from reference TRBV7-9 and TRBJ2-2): DTGVSQNPRHKITKRGQNVTFRCDPISEHNRLYWYRQTLGQGPEFLTYFQNEAQLEKSRLLSDRFSAERPKGSFSTLEIQRTEQGDSAMYLCASSLGQGNTGELFFGEGSRLTVL.

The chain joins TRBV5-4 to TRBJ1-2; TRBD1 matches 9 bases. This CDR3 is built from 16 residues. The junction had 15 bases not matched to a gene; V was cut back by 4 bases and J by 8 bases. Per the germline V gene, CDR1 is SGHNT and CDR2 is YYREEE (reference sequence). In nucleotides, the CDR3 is TGTGCCAGCAGCGCCGGCCGGGACAGGGCCGTGTCGGGCTACACCTTC. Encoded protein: CASSAGRDRAVSGYTF.